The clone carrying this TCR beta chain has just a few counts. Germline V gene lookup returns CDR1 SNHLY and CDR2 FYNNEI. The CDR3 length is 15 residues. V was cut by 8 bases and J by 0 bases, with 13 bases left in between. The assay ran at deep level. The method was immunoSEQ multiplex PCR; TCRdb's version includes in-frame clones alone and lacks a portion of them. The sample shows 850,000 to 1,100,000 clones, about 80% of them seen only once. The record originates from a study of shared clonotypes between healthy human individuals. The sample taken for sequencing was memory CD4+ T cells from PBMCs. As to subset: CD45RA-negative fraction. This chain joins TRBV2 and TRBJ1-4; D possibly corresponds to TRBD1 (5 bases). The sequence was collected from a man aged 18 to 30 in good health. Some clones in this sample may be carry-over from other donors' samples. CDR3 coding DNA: TGTGCCAGCCGCCCGACAGCCACAACTAATGAAAAACTGTTTTTT. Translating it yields CASRPTATTNEKLFF.